This T cell receptor (beta chain) was recovered during a study of radiation and T cells in renal cell carcinoma (TCRdb year 2020). At the level of the whole study: The samples were drawn from a clinical trial, where primary renal cell carcinomas were treated with 15 Gy of stereotactic body radiation therapy and then removed by nephrectomy 4 weeks afterward. A total of approximately 53 samples underwent TCR beta sequencing, made up of some 26 tumors and around 27 peripheral blood samples. Across all 50 or so samples, 4,016,671 unique CDR3 nucleotide sequences, encoding 2.5 million to 3 million unique CDR3 amino acid sequences, were identified. The study at large found these results: In blood, the top tumor clonotypes increased between baseline and 2 weeks post-radiation and then shrank by 4 weeks, which suggests that tumor-resident clones expanded only transiently. The single-armed trial design could not address effects of radiation dose or scheduling on the TCR repertoire. Because pretreatment tumor biopsies were not available, the study could not determine whether clonotypes were already present within the tumor at baseline. Dynamics of the blood repertoire were not tracked past 4 weeks after treatment.

This sample's time point label indicates: baseline pretreatment blood. Interpreted using the paper, the treatment or condition label stands for: 15 Gy SBRT to primary tumor, nephrectomy 4 weeks later. Serial peripheral blood from radiation-treated patients was sampled at baseline, 2 weeks and 4 weeks after SBRT to track tumor-enriched clonotypes. Renal cell carcinoma with clear cell pathology was present in all patients. Genomic DNA for TCR sequencing was prepared using the QIAamp DNA Blood Mini Kit (Qiagen). The analyses included only samples that passed all quality control checks. In regard to this clone: No antigen is known for it. No much larger clone is present one base from it, and per-base qualities are unavailable.

Following the manufacturer's recommendations, the immunoSEQ kit was used to generate TCR beta libraries from genomic DNA. Library preparation used a first multiplex PCR with proprietary primers, then a second PCR adding unique barcodes, with bead cleanups after each round. Each sample batch included a kit-provided positive control reaction and a negative control reaction. The final libraries were assessed on an Agilent 4200 TapeStation D1000 ScreenTape, pooled by volume, and quantified by qPCR. Sequencing was performed on an Illumina NextSeq500 with a MidOutput 150-cycle cartridge, and 156 Read1 and 15 Index1 cycles were run with kit custom primers. The pooled library was loaded at approximately 1.1 pM with an approximately 20% PhiX control spike-in. The authors' pipeline ran thus. Vendor-processed data were analyzed in R, and a clonotype was defined as all T cells sharing the same CDR3 nucleotide sequence. In the clone abundance analyses, frequencies were normalized to the 10,000 most abundant clones in each sample. Public T cell clones, averaging fewer than five per sample, were removed before analysis. An abundance difference of at least 32-fold between compartments was the criterion for calling clonotypes tumor-enriched or baseline blood-enriched. A beta-binomial differential abundance model was used to identify clonotypes that expanded or contracted between blood time points. Tumor-blood repertoire similarity was measured with the Baroni-Urbani and Buser coefficient, and groups were compared using two-tailed Wilcoxon tests in R. TCRdb retrieved this table from immuneACCESS and kept in-frame rearrangements only. Not all clones are present; in checked studies, unresolved V genes account for under half, and no reason is known for the remainder. V and J calls and clone size are copied from that table; D and trimming were computed from the DNA. In all, the sample holds about 95,000 clones, and approximately 86% of those were seen once. The ten largest clonotypes hold roughly 8% of the sample.

This sequence was found in a man aged 45-60 years with renal cell carcinoma. The sequences come from blood, collected from a patient whose treatment included radiotherapy and nephrectomy.

The CDR3 protein is CASSTIGQAQPQHF. In nucleotide form, the sequence is TGTGCCAGCAGTACCATAGGACAGGCGCAGCCCCAGCATTTT. The sequence is built from TRBV28 and TRBJ1-5; 7 bases in the middle match TRBD1. The germline V gene yields MDHEN for CDR1 and SYDVKM for CDR2. The CDR3 numbers 14 residues from cysteine through phenylalanine. CDR3 DNA only is kept here, 42 bases in frame from base 1. V is pruned by 5 bases and J by 7 bases, leaving 8 bases of the junction without a gene match.